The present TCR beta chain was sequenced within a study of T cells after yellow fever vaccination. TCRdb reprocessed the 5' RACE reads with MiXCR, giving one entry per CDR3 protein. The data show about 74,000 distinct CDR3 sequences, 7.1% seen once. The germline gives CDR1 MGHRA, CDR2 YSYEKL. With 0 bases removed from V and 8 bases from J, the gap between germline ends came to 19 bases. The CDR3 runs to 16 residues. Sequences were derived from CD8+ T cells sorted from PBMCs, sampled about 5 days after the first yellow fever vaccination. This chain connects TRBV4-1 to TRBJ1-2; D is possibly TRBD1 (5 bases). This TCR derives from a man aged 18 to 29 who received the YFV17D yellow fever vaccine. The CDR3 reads CASSQDSGARATGYTF. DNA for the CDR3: TGCGCCAGCAGCCAAGATTCCGGGGCACGAGCGACGGGCTACACCTTC.